The 31 T cell receptor beta chains listed next were all sequenced from one sample in a study of OX40 agonist ivuxolimab in advanced cancers. Produced via immunoSEQ multiplex PCR; TCRdb's table is partial and in-frame only. This table holds tens of thousands of clones, approximately 89% found once. The sequences come from CD4+ or CD8+ T cells sorted from blood, collected in a trial of the OX40 agonist ivuxolimab. The receptor source for this set is an adult with an advanced solid tumor such as melanoma, head and neck, liver or kidney cancer.

The chain recombines TRBV7-6 with TRBJ1-1; no reliable D call. Deletions cut 0 bases from V and 1 base from J, with 9 bases between. Looked up from germline, CDR1 is SGHVS and CDR2 is FNYEAQ. This CDR3 has 15 amino acids. The CDR3 DNA is TGTGCCAGCAGCTTAGCGGCGGGATCGAACACTGAAGCTTTCTTT. Its translation is CASSLAAGSNTEAFF.

This clone was observed a single time. This chain links TRBV30 with TRBJ2-3; D uncertain. Trimming left V 2 bases short and J 7 bases short, with 16 bases between. CDR1 is GTSNPN, CDR2 SVGIG, per germline (reference sequence). This CDR3 comprises 14 residues. This CDR3 is CAWSPLRNIHTQYF. CDR3 sequence (DNA): TGTGCCTGGAGTCCTCTACGAAACATCCATACGCAGTATTTT.

The CDR3 DNA follows: TGTGCCAGCAGTTCCACAGGCAATCAGCCCCAGCATTTT. Its translation is CASSSTGNQPQHF. The rearrangement uses TRBV27 and TRBJ1-5; D is unresolved. Trimming pared 4 bases from V and 2 bases from J, leaving 6 bases between. Germline V gene sequence: CDR1 MNHEY, CDR2 SMNVEV (reference sequence). The length of the CDR3 is 13 residues.

V is TRBV7-2 and J is TRBJ2-7, with TRBD2 matching 11 bases. V lost 5 bases and J lost 4; bases outside the gene matches: 4. Germline CDR1 is SGHTA and CDR2 is FQGNSA. CDR3 length: 14 amino acids. The CDR3 spells CASSRLAGKYEQYF. The CDR3 DNA sequence: TGTGCCAGCAGCCGACTAGCGGGAAAATACGAGCAGTACTTC.

The chain is built from TRBV30 and TRBJ1-4; a weak D match, TRBD1 (6 bases). The CDR3 is 14 amino acids. From germline, CDR1 is GTSNPN and CDR2 SVGIG (reference sequence). Trimming removed 0 bases at V and 5 bases at J, with 10 bases between. In DNA form, the CDR3 reads TGTGCCTGGAGTGTACGGGGGGCGAATGAAAAACTGTTTTTT. Its translation: CAWSVRGANEKLFF.

The chain couples TRBV19 to TRBJ2-4, with D perhaps TRBD1 (5 bases). The CDR3 has 20 residues. Trimming removed 1 base at V and 8 bases at J, with 30 bases between. Per germline, CDR1 LNHDA and CDR2 SQIVND (reference sequence). DNA for the CDR3: TGTGCCAGTAGTATAGCAACAGGCGCGGAAGCACCCTGGTCCGTCGACATTCAGTACTTC. Translated, it gives CASSIATGAEAPWSVDIQYF.

V usage is TRBV30 and J usage is TRBJ2-2; 12 bases align to TRBD2. CDR3 size: 15 residues. The germline V gene encodes CDR1 GTSNPN and CDR2 SVGIG (reference sequence). With V trimmed by 4 bases and J by 5 bases, 5 bases remained unmatched. The CDR3 here is CAWTVLAGGTGELFF. In DNA form, the CDR3 reads TGTGCCTGGACGGTACTAGCGGGAGGTACCGGGGAGCTGTTTTTT.

This clone has just one count. The chain is built from TRBV5-1 and TRBJ2-3; D tentatively fits TRBD1 or TRBD2 (5 bases each). V lost 7 bases and J lost 0, with 15 bases in between. Germline assignment: CDR1 SGHRS and CDR2 YFSETQ. The CDR3 is 15 amino acids. The CDR3 coding sequence is TGCGCCAGCGCAATGTTGGGACGGAGCACAGATACGCAGTATTTT. This translates into CASAMLGRSTDTQYF.

This clone was seen only once. The chain combines TRBV7-2 with TRBJ1-3, with no clear D. The germline V and J ends were trimmed by 5 bases and 4 bases, with 12 bases remaining between them. The CDR3 length is 14 residues. CDR1 and CDR2 (germline): SGHTA, FQGNSA. The CDR3 sequence: CASSPVAGGNTIYF. CDR3 bases: TGTGCCAGCAGCCCGGTCGCGGGCGGAAACACCATATATTTT. The full variable domain, rest sourced from reference TRBV7-2 and TRBJ1-3, is GAGVSQSPSNKVTEKGKDVELRCDPISGHTALYWYRQSLGQGLEFLIYFQGNSAPDKSGLPSDRFSAERTGGSVSTLTIQRTQQEDSAVYLCASSPVAGGNTIYFGEGSWLTVV.

This rearrangement joins TRBV5-5 to TRBJ2-7, with 8 positions matching TRBD1. Germline V gene lookup returns CDR1 SGHKS and CDR2 YYEKEE (reference sequence). With 4 bases clipped from V and 0 bases from J, the junction kept 6 bases outside the gene matches. This CDR3 has 15 residues. The CDR3 sequence is CASSPGQGFSYEQYF. The CDR3 coding sequence is TGTGCCAGCAGCCCTGGACAGGGTTTCTCCTACGAGCAGTACTTC.

The V call is TRBV7-3, the J call TRBJ1-2, with D perhaps matching TRBD1 (6 bases). The ends were cut back, 2 bases at V and 6 bases at J, with 16 bases in the middle. From germline, CDR1 is SGHTA and CDR2 FQGTGA. The CDR3 consists of 15 residues. This CDR3 is CASSLGGARRDGYTF. As DNA, the CDR3 is TGTGCCAGCAGCTTAGGGGGGGCCCGCAGGGATGGCTACACCTTC.

V and J are TRBV6-5 and TRBJ2-4, with TRBD1 identical over 8 bases. Germline trimming cut 6 bases from V and 6 bases from J; bases unmatched to any gene: 10. The CDR3 has 15 amino acids. Germline V gives CDR1 MNHEY, CDR2 SVGAGI. The CDR3, as DNA: TGTGCCAGCAGCCTAACAGGGGGTGGTGGAAACATTCAGTACTTC. Protein: CASSLTGGGGNIQYF.

The V and J genes are TRBV25-1 and TRBJ2-1, with 13 bases lining up with TRBD2. The CDR3 length is 13 residues. V gave up 9 bases and J gave up 9 bases; unmatched junction bases: 5. From germline, CDR1 is MGHDK and CDR2 SYGVNS. CDR3 region: CASGLAGAGEQFF. In DNA, the CDR3 is TGTGCCAGTGGACTAGCGGGAGCCGGTGAGCAGTTCTTC.

This chain joins TRBV27 and TRBJ1-2, with 10 nucleotides matching TRBD1. Germline CDR1 MNHEY, CDR2 SMNVEV (reference sequence). V gave up 6 bases and J gave up 4 bases; unmatched junction bases: 8. The CDR3 sequence is 15 residues long. The CDR3 sequence is CASRRQGAEGYGYTF. In DNA, the CDR3 is TGTGCCAGCAGAAGACAGGGGGCAGAGGGCTATGGCTACACCTTC.

J is TRBJ1-1 and V is TRBV6-5; 7 nucleotides line up with TRBD1. The length of the CDR3 is 14 residues. V gave up 5 bases and J gave up 1 base; unmatched junction bases: 4. Germline CDR1 MNHEY, CDR2 SVGAGI. CDR3 loop: CASSVQGKNTEAFF. For the CDR3, the DNA is TGTGCCAGCAGTGTACAGGGGAAGAACACTGAAGCTTTCTTT.

J is TRBJ2-2 and V is TRBV5-1; 9 positions agree with TRBD2. CDR1 is SGHRS and CDR2 is YFSETQ in the germline V gene. J gave up 3 bases and V 4 bases, and 7 bases lay outside the gene matches. The CDR3 has 16 amino acids. The CDR3 reads CASSRGWTSDTGELFF. CDR3 DNA sequence: TGCGCCAGCAGCCGGGGGTGGACTAGCGACACCGGGGAGCTGTTTTTT.

This clone was recorded only once. The junction departs from germline at one end; a sequencing error may be responsible. The chain uses TRBV28 and TRBJ1-2, with D possibly matching TRBD1 (5 bases). The CDR3 loop spans 17 amino acids. Germline V CDR1 and CDR2: MDHEN, SYDVKM. CDR3: CASSPFTSSFKKRGGAF. The CDR3 nucleotides are TGTGCCAGCAGCCCGTTTACCTCGAGTTTCAAGAAAAGGGGCGGTGCCTTC.

This rearrangement joins TRBV5-5 to TRBJ1-1, with D perhaps matching TRBD1 (6 bases). The CDR3 sequence is 14 residues long. Looked up from germline, CDR1 is SGHKS and CDR2 is YYEKEE (reference sequence). Trimming cost V 1 base and J 3 bases, with 10 bases left between them. In nucleotides, the CDR3 is TGTGCCAGCAGCTTGTCGGACAGATACACTGAAGCTTTCTTT. Translating gives CASSLSDRYTEAFF.

The rearrangement links TRBV13 to TRBJ2-7; weak D call: TRBD1 (6 bases). The germline gives CDR1 PRHDT, CDR2 FYEKMQ (reference sequence). V was shortened by 0 bases and J by 3 bases, with 15 bases between the two germline ends. The CDR3 is made up of 16 amino acids. CDR3 DNA: TGTGCCAGCAGCTTAGGCCTCAGGGGACGGGTCTACGAGCAGTACTTC. Translating gives CASSLGLRGRVYEQYF.

This clone was counted a single time. V gene TRBV18 combines with J gene TRBJ2-1; D might be TRBD1 (6 bases). CDR3 length equals 15 residues. Germline CDR1 KGHSH, CDR2 LQKENI. Deletions cut 2 bases from V and 8 bases from J, with 16 bases between. CDR3 loop: CASSPAQGRQDEQFF. DNA for the CDR3: TGTGCCAGCTCACCAGCACAGGGCCGACAAGATGAGCAGTTCTTC.

The rearrangement joins TRBV6-5 to TRBJ1-1, with unresolved D. This CDR3 has 13 residues. Germline values: CDR1 MNHEY, CDR2 SVGAGI. Trimming took 6 bases from V and 3 from J, leaving 11 bases between them. CDR3 amino acids: CASRAGRDTEAFF. In DNA, the CDR3 is TGTGCCAGCAGAGCCGGAAGGGACACTGAAGCTTTCTTT.

This rearrangement joins TRBV7-8 to TRBJ1-4; 11 bases map to TRBD1. The J segment lost 8 bases and the V segment lost 5 bases, leaving 4 bases of the junction unmatched. CDR3 size: 14 residues. CDR1 and CDR2 (germline): SGHVS, FQNEAQ. The CDR3 here is CASSVGTGGEKLFF. CDR3 coding DNA: TGTGCCAGCAGCGTAGGGACAGGGGGGGAAAAACTGTTTTTT. The whole variable domain, remainder taken from reference TRBV7-8 and TRBJ1-4, is GAGVSQSPRYKVAKRGQDVALRCDPISGHVSLFWYQQALGQGPEFLTYFQNEAQLDKSGLPSDRFFAERPEGSVSTLKIQRTQQEDSAVYLCASSVGTGGEKLFFGSGTQLSVL.

The chain is built from TRBV9 and TRBJ1-2; D remains ambiguous. Germline CDR1 and CDR2: SGDLS and YYNGEE. V was cut by 0 bases and J by 2 bases, with 5 bases left in between. The CDR3 has 13 residues. The chain's CDR3 is CASSVEQNYGYTF. CDR3 bases: TGTGCCAGCAGCGTAGAACAGAACTATGGCTACACCTTC.

The sample holds one count of this clone. The chain uses TRBV1 and TRBJ2-5; TRBD2 is the table's D call, not checked against the DNA. TRBV1 is listed as a pseudogene. The length of the CDR3 is 19 residues. The CDR3 protein is CTSSQQAGNGAGGGKTQYF. The CDR3 bases are TGCACCAGCAGCCAACAGGCGGGGAACGGAGCGGGAGGCGGAAAGACCCAGTACTTC.

This chain joins TRBV27 and TRBJ1-1, with D unclear. The ends were cut back, 2 bases at V and 2 bases at J, with 6 bases in the middle. CDR1 MNHEY and CDR2 SMNVEV come from the germline V gene (reference sequence). The CDR3 runs to 13 residues. For the CDR3, the DNA is TGTGCCAGCAGTTTACAATTCAACACTGAAGCTTTCTTT. This sequence encodes CASSLQFNTEAFF.

V usage is TRBV19 and J usage is TRBJ1-1; 8 bases map to TRBD1. V lost 9 bases, J lost 5 bases, and 8 bases stayed unmatched. The CDR3 sequence is 13 residues long. CDR1 and CDR2 (germline): LNHDA, SQIVND (reference sequence). The CDR3 nucleotides read TGTGCCAGCGGTGAAGACAGGGGAACTGAAGCTTTCTTT. Protein: CASGEDRGTEAFF. Full variable domain (remainder filled in from reference TRBV19 and TRBJ1-1): DGGITQSPKYLFRKEGQNVTLSCEQNLNHDAMYWYRQDPGQGLRLIYYSQIVNDFQKGDIAEGYSVSREKKESFPLTVTSAQKNPTAFYLCASGEDRGTEAFFGQGTRLTVV.

As for this clone: This same CDR3 is encoded by further DNA sequences in the sample. The rearrangement joins TRBV6-5 to TRBJ1-1; possible D gene TRBD1, 5 bases. Germline lookup yields CDR1 MNHEY and CDR2 SVGAGI. V lost 2 bases, J lost 4 bases, and 11 bases lay in between. This CDR3 has 14 residues. CDR3 coding DNA: TGTGCCAGCAGTTACCAGGGAGGGAGCACTGAAGCTTTCTTT. It translates to CASSYQGGSTEAFF.

The genes are TRBV19 and TRBJ2-5, with D perhaps matching TRBD1 or TRBD2 (6 bases each). Trimming shortened V by 6 bases and J by 4 bases, and 15 bases separated the two germline ends. Germline-derived CDR1 and CDR2 are LNHDA and SQIVND (reference sequence). CDR3 length: 14 residues. The CDR3 loop is CASRGGQAGETQYF. The CDR3 DNA reads as TGTGCCAGTAGGGGGGGCCAGGCGGGAGAGACCCAGTACTTC.

This chain uses TRBV4-2 with TRBJ2-3; 9 bases agree with TRBD2. After removal of 1 base from V and 1 base from J, the junction contained 3 bases not matched to a gene. The V gene's germline CDR1 is LGHNA and CDR2 YNFKEQ. The CDR3 consists of 16 residues. DNA for the CDR3: TGTGCCAGCAGCCAAGTTCCTAGCGGGGGCACAGATACGCAGTATTTT. Translated: CASSQVPSGGTDTQYF.

The chain links TRBV19 to TRBJ1-1; perhaps TRBD1 as D (6 bases). CDR1 is LNHDA, CDR2 SQIVND, per germline (reference sequence). V was shortened by 6 bases and J by 5 bases, with 10 bases between the two germline ends. The CDR3 is 12 amino acids. The CDR3 loop is CASRGGETEAFF. The CDR3 bases are TGTGCCAGTAGGGGGGGCGAAACTGAAGCTTTCTTT.

V usage is TRBV5-4 and J usage is TRBJ1-5; a weak D match, TRBD1 (5 bases). This CDR3 region has 15 residues. Germline CDR1 SGHNT, CDR2 YYREEE (reference sequence). The V and J ends lost 4 bases and 0 bases respectively, with 11 bases between them. The CDR3 here is CASSLGGDSNQPQHF. CDR3 DNA sequence: TGTGCCAGCAGCCTGGGGGGTGATAGCAATCAGCCCCAGCATTTT.